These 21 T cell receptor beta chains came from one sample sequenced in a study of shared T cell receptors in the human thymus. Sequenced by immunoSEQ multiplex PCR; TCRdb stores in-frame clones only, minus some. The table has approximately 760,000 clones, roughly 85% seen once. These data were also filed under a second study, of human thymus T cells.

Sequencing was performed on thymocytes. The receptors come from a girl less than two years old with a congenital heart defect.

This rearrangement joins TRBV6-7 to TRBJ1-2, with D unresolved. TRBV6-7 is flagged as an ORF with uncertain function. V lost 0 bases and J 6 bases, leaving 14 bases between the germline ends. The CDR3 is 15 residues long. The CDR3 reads CASSYSNQVTDGYTF. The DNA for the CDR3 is TGTGCCAGCAGTTACTCAAACCAGGTAACGGATGGCTACACCTTC.

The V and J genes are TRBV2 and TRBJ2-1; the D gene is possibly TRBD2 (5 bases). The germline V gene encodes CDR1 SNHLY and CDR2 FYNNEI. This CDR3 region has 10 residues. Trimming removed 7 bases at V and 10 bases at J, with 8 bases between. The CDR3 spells CASMEREQFF. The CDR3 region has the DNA TGTGCCAGCATGGAGCGGGAGCAGTTCTTC.

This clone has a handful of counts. The CDR3 DNA sequence: TGCGCCAGCAGCCAAGATGTACAGGTAAAAAGTGAAGCTTTCTTT. Protein sequence: CASSQDVQVKSEAFF. V is TRBV4-3 and J is TRBJ1-1; D is perhaps TRBD1 (5 bases). Germline V CDR1 and CDR2: LGHNA, YSLEER. The CDR3 spans 15 residues. Trimming removed 0 bases from V and 7 bases from J, with 15 bases in between.

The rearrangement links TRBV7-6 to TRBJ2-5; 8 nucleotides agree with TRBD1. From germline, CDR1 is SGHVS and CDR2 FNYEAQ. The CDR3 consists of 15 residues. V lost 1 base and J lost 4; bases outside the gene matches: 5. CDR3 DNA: TGTGCCAGCAGCTTAGTTGGCAGGGGGCTAGAGACCCAGTACTTC. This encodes CASSLVGRGLETQYF.

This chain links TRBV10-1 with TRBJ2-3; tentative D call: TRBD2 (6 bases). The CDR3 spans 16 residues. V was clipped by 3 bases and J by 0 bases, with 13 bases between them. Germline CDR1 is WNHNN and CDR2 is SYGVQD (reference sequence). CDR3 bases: TGCGCCAGCAGTGAAACCCTAGGAGGGAGCACAGATACGCAGTATTTT. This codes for CASSETLGGSTDTQYF.

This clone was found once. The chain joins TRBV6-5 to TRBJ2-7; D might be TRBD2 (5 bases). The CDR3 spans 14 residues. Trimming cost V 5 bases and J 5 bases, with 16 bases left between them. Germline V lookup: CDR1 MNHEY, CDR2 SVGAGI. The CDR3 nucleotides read TGTGCCAGCAGTCACACCGGAGGATTTAACGAGCAGTACTTC. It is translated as CASSHTGGFNEQYF.

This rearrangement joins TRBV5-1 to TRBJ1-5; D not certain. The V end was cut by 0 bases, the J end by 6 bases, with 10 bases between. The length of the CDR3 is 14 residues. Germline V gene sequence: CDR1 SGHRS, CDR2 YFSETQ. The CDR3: CASSLVGLGQPQHF. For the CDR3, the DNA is TGCGCCAGCAGCTTGGTAGGACTCGGTCAGCCCCAGCATTTT.

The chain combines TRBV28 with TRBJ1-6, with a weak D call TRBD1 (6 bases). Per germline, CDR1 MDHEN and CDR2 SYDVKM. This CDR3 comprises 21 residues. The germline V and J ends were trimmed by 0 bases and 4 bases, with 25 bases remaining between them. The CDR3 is CASSLCGTLNRVTGYNSPLHF. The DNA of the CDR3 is TGTGCCAGCAGTTTATGCGGTACACTTAACAGGGTGACGGGTTATAATTCACCCCTCCACTTT.

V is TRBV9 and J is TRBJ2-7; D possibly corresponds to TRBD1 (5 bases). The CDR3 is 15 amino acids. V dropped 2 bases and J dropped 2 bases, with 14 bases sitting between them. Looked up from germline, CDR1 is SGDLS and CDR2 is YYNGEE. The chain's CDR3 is CASSVTAGPTYEQYF. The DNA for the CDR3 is TGTGCCAGCAGCGTTACGGCAGGGCCTACCTACGAGCAGTACTTC.

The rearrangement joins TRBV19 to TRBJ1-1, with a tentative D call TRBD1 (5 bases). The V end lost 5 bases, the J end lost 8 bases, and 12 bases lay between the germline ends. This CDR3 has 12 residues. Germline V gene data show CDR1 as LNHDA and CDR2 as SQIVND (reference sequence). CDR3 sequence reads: CASSAGLPEAFF. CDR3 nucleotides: TGTGCCAGTAGTGCGGGACTGCCCGAAGCTTTCTTT.

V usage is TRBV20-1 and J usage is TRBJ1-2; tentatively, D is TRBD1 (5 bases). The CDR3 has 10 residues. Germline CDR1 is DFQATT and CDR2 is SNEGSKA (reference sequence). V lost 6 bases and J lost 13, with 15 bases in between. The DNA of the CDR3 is TGCAGTGCCCCCCAGGGTCCTAGCACCTTC. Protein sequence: CSAPQGPSTF.

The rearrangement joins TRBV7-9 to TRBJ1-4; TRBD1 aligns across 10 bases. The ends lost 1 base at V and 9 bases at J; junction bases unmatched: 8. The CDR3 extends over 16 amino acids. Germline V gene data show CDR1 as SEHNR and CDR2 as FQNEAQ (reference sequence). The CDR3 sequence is CASSLGGTGEMKKLFF. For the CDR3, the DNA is TGTGCCAGCAGCTTAGGGGGGACAGGGGAGATGAAAAAACTGTTTTTT.

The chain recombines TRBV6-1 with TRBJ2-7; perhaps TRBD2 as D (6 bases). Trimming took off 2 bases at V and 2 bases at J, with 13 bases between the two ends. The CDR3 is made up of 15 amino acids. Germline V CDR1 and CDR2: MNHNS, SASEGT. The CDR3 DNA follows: TGTGCCAGCAGTGAAAGGGGACTCTCTACCTACGAGCAGTACTTC. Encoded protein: CASSERGLSTYEQYF.

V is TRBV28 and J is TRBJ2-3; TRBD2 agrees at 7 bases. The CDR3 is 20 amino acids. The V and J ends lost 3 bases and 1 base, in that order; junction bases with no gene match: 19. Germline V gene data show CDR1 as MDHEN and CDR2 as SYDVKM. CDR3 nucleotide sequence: TGTGCCAGCAGTTTTTATGACCGGGACTACCGGAGCCATGGCACAGATACGCAGTATTTT. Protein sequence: CASSFYDRDYRSHGTDTQYF.

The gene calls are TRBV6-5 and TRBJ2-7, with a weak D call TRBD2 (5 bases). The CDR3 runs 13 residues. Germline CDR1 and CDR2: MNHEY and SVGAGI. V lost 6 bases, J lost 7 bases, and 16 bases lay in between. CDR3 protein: CASSYGPLVEQYF. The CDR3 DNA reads TGTGCCAGCAGCTACGGGCCACTAGTGGAGCAGTACTTC.

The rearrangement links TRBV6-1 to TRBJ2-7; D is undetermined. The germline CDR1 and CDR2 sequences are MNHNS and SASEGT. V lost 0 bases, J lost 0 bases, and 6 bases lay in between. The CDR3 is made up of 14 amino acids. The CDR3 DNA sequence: TGTGCCAGCAGTGAAGCTTGGAGCTCCTACGAGCAGTACTTC. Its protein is CASSEAWSSYEQYF.

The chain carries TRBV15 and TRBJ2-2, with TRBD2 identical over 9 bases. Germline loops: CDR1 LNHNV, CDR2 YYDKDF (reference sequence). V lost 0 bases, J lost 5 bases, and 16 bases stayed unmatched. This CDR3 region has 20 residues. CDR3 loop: CATSRDLRGGVPFDTGELFF. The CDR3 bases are TGTGCCACCAGCAGAGACTTGCGCGGGGGGGTTCCATTTGATACCGGGGAGCTGTTTTTT.

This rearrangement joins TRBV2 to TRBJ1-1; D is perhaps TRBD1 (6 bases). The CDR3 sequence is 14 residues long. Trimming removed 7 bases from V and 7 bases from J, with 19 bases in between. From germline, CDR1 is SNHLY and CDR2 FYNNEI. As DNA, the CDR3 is TGTGCCAGCACTGATTGGGGGCATCGAGGTGAAGCTTTCTTT. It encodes CASTDWGHRGEAFF.

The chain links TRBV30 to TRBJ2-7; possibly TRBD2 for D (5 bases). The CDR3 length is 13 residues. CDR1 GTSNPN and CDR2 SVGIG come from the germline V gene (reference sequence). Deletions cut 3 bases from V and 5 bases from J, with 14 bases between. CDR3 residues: CAWRPDWADEQYF. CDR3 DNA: TGTGCCTGGAGACCGGACTGGGCGGACGAGCAGTACTTC.

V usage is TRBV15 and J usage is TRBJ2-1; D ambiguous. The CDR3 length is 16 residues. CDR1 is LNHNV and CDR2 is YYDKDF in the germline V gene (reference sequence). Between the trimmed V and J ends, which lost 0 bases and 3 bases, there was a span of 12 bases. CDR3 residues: CATSRETTASYNEQFF. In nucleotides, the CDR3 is TGTGCCACCAGCAGAGAAACCACCGCGAGCTACAATGAGCAGTTCTTC.

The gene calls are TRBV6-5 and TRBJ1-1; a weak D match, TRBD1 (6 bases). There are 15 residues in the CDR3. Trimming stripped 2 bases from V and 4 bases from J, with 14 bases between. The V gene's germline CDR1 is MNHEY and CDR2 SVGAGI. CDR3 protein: CASSYDDTGPTEAFF. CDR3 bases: TGTGCCAGCAGTTACGATGATACAGGGCCCACTGAAGCTTTCTTT.